The rows below give T cell receptor beta chains drawn from one sample of a study of cytotoxic CD8 clonotypes in ibrutinib-treated CLL. Repertoires were generated with immunoSEQ multiplex PCR, while TCRdb's copy carries only in-frame clones and drops some. The sample holds 30,000 to 35,000 clones, about 70% seen once. Sequencing used PBMCs, obtained before ibrutinib treatment. Source of these receptors: a human donor with chronic lymphocytic leukemia. Both conserved end residues are part of each CDR3.

V gene | CDR3 protein
TRBV19 | CASSIVPSGHGYTF
TRBV9 | CASSVSLSPSNYGYTF
TRBV21-1 | CASSKVKGYTEAFF
TRBV7-3 | CASSLTGGQETQYF
TRBV6-5 | CASSSPVEQYF
TRBV18 | CASRNGQTYEQYF
TRBV5-4 | CASSSGTSGGFYEQYF
TRBV7-6 | CASSPSGFDEQFF
TRBV12-5 | CASGFIVASVDTQYF
TRBV2 | CASKGLGTGAYNEQFF
TRBV6-5 | CASRRQGAFEKLFF
TRBV29-1 | CSVPRVYGYTF
TRBV28 | CASSLFGRGYNEQFF
TRBV5-1 | CASSFRGRTEAFF
TRBV19 | CASKKPGRPLVGVSEAFF
TRBV28 | CASSSTGGVAEAFF
TRBV7-8 | CASSLVPLGGEANVLTF
TRBV18 | CASSPYRQNFYEQYF
TRBV5-1 | CASSTRDLYGYTF
TRBV7-9 | CASSRQDGYGYTF
TRBV5-1 | CASSLDSSWAFYGYTF
TRBV5-1 | CASSLVSQSYTDTQYF